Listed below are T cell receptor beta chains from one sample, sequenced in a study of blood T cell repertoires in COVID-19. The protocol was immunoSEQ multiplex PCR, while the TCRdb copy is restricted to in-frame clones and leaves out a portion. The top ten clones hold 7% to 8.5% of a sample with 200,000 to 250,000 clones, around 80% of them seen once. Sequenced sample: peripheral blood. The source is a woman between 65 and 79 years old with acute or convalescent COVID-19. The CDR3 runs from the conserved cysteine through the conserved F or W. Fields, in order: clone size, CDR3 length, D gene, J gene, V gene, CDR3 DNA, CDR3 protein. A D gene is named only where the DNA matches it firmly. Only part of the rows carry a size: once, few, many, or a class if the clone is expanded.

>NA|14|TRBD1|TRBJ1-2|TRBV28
TGTGCCAGCAGTTTAGGACAGGGGGCGCGAGGCTACACCTTC
CASSLGQGARGYTF
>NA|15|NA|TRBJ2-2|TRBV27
TGTGCCAGCAGTTTAGCCAACCCCAGGCCGGGGGAGCTGTTTTTT
CASSLANPRPGELFF
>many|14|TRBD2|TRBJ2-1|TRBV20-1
TGCAGTGCTAGTAAACTAGCGGGGGTTGATGAGCAGTTCTTC
CSASKLAGVDEQFF
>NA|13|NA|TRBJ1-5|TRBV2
TGTGCCAGCAGTGACAGGCGCGATCAGCCCCAGCATTTT
CASSDRRDQPQHF
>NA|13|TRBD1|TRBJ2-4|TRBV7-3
TGTGCCAGCAGCCAAGGGGGCGGGAACATTCAGTACTTC
CASSQGGGNIQYF
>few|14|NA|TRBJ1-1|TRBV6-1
TGTGCCAGCAGTGAACCGGGTTGGTACACTGAAGCTTTCTTT
CASSEPGWYTEAFF
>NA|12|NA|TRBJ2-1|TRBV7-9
TGTGCCAGCAGCTCAAAGGGGAATGAGCAGTTCTTC
CASSSKGNEQFF
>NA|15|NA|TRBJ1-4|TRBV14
TGTGCCAGCAGCCAAGTCTCAGCCAGGGGAGAAAAACTGTTTTTT
CASSQVSARGEKLFF
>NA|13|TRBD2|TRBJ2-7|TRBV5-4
TGTGCCAGCAGCCTTAGCGGGGTCCACGAGCAGTACTTC
CASSLSGVHEQYF
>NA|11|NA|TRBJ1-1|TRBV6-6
TGTGCCAGCAGTTACCCAGGCGAAGCTTTCTTT
CASSYPGEAFF
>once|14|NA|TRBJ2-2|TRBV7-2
TGTGCCAGCAGCCCGGGACATAGAACCGGGGAGCTGTTTTTT
CASSPGHRTGELFF
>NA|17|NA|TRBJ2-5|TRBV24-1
TGTGCCACCAGTGACCCGAGCAGGGGATCAGGCCAAGAGACCCAGTACTTC
CATSDPSRGSGQETQYF
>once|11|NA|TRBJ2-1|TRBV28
TGTGCCAGCAGTTCCCGGGATGAGCAGTTCTTC
CASSSRDEQFF
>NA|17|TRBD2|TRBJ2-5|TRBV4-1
TGCGCCAGCAGCCAAGATATGACGGCTAGCGGGGAGGTGACCCAGTACTTC
CASSQDMTASGEVTQYF
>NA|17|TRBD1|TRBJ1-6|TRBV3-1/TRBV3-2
TGTGCCAGCAGCCGAGGACAGGGAGGCTCCTATAATTCACCCCTCCACTTT
CASSRGQGGSYNSPLHF
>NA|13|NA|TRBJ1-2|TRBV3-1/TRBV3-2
TGTGCCAGCAGCCGGGGGGGTATCAATGGCTACACCTTC
CASSRGGINGYTF
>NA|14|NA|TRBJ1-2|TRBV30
TGTGCCTGGTCTCTTCCCGGACAGCATTATGGCTACACCTTC
CAWSLPGQHYGYTF
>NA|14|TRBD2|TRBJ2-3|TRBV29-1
TGCAGCGTATGGAGCGGGGCGGGCACAGATACGCAGTATTTT
CSVWSGAGTDTQYF
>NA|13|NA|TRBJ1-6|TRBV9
TGTGCCAGCAGCGTAGATAGCAATTCACCCCTCCACTTT
CASSVDSNSPLHF
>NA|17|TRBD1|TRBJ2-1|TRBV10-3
TGTGCCATCAGTGACCCCCTACCGGGACAGGGGTGGAATGAGCAGTTCTTC
CAISDPLPGQGWNEQFF
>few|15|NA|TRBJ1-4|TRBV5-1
TGCGCCAGCAGCCATGGCGGCACGGTCAATGAAAAACTGTTTTTT
CASSHGGTVNEKLFF
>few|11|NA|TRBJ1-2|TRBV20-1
TGCAGTGCCCTAAAGGAGTATGGCTACACCTTC
CSALKEYGYTF
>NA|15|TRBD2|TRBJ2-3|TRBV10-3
TGTGCCATCAGTGGGGAGCGGGGGGGCACAGATACGCAGTATTTT
CAISGERGGTDTQYF
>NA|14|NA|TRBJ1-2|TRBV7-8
TGTGCCAGCAGCCCGGTGGGGAGCGCCTATGGCTACACCTTC
CASSPVGSAYGYTF
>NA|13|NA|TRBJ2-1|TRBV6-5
TGTGCCAGCAGCCTGGTTCGGGGGAGTGAGCAGTTCTTC
CASSLVRGSEQFF
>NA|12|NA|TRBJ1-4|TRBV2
TGTGCCAGCAGTGAGGGAGGAGAAAAACTGTTTTTT
CASSEGGEKLFF
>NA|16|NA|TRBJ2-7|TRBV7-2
TGTGCCAGCAGCTTGGGTTCTAGGGGCGGCAGATACGAGCAGTACTTC
CASSLGSRGGRYEQYF
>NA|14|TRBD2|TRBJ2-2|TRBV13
TGTGCCAGCAGCCCCCGGGGGGGCCCCGGGGAGCTGTTTTTT
CASSPRGGPGELFF
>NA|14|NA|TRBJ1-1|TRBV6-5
TGTGCCAGCAGTTACTCCCACAGGGACACTGAAGCTTTCTTT
CASSYSHRDTEAFF
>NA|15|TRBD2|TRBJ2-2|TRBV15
TGTGCCACCGGGCGGCCGCTCGGGGGGACCGGGGAGCTGTTTTTT
CATGRPLGGTGELFF
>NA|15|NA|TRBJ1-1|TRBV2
TGTGCCAGCAGGGAACAGGGACTCATGAACACTGAAGCTTTCTTT
CASREQGLMNTEAFF
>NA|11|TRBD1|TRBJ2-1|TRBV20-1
TGCAGTGCGTCGTTACAGGGGGCTGTGTTCTTC
CSASLQGAVFF
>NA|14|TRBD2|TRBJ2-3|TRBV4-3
TGCGCCAGCAGCGGGACTAGCGGGGCAGATACGCAGTATTTT
CASSGTSGADTQYF
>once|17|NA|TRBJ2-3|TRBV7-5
TGTGCCAGAAGCTTAGAGGGAGGACAGGGAGGGCGAGATACGCAGTATTTT
CARSLEGGQGGRDTQYF
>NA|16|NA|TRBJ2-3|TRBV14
TGTGCCAGCAGCCCCCTGCGGCAGGGGAGCACAGATACGCAGTATTTT
CASSPLRQGSTDTQYF
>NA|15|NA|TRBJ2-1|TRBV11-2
TGTGCCAGCAGCTCCGGGCCAGGGACCTACAATGAGCAGTTCTTC
CASSSGPGTYNEQFF
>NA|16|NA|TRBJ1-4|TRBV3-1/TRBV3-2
TGTGCCAGCAGCCAAGGGGCGAGCGACAGTAATGAAAAACTGTTTTTT
CASSQGASDSNEKLFF
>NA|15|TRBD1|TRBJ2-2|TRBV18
TGTGCCAGCTCACCACGGGACAGGGGGCGCCGGGAGCTGTTTTTT
CASSPRDRGRRELFF
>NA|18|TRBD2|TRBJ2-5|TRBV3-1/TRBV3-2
TGTGCCAGCAGCCAAGCGGGGGGCCGCGGGGGGCCACAAGAGACCCAGTACTTC
CASSQAGGRGGPQETQYF
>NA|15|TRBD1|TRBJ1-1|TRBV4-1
TGCGCCAGCAGCCAAGATGGACAGGGTTACACTGAAGCTTTCTTT
CASSQDGQGYTEAFF
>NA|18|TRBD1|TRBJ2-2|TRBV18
TGTGCCAGCTCACCTAATCGGCCGGGACAGGGAAACAACGGGGAGCTGTTTTTT
CASSPNRPGQGNNGELFF
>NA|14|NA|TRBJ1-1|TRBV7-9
TGTGCCAGCAGCCCACTCGCGGGGGGAACTGAAGCTTTCTTT
CASSPLAGGTEAFF
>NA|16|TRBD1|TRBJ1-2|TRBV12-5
TGTGCTAGTGGTTTGCCGGGACAGGTTTGGGCCTATGGCTACACCTTC
CASGLPGQVWAYGYTF
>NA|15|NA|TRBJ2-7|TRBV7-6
TGTGCCAGCAGCTTAGGGGCAGGTGAGACCTACGAGCAGTACTTC
CASSLGAGETYEQYF
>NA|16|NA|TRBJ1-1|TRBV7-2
TGTGCCAGCAGCTTATGGCGAGGTAGCGGGAACACTGAAGCTTTCTTT
CASSLWRGSGNTEAFF
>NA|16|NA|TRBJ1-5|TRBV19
TGTGCCAGTAGTGTCGGACAGCCCATTAGCAATCAGCCCCAGCATTTT
CASSVGQPISNQPQHF
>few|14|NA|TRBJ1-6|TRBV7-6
TGTGCCAGCAGCTTAGACTCGACAGGTCCACCCCTCCACTTT
CASSLDSTGPPLHF
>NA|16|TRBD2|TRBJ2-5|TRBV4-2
TGTGCCAGCAGCCTGGGACTAGCGGGGGGAGGAGAGACCCAGTACTTC
CASSLGLAGGGETQYF
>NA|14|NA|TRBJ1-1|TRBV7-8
TGTGCCAGCAGCGCTAGGCGGCTGAACACTGAAGCTTTCTTT
CASSARRLNTEAFF